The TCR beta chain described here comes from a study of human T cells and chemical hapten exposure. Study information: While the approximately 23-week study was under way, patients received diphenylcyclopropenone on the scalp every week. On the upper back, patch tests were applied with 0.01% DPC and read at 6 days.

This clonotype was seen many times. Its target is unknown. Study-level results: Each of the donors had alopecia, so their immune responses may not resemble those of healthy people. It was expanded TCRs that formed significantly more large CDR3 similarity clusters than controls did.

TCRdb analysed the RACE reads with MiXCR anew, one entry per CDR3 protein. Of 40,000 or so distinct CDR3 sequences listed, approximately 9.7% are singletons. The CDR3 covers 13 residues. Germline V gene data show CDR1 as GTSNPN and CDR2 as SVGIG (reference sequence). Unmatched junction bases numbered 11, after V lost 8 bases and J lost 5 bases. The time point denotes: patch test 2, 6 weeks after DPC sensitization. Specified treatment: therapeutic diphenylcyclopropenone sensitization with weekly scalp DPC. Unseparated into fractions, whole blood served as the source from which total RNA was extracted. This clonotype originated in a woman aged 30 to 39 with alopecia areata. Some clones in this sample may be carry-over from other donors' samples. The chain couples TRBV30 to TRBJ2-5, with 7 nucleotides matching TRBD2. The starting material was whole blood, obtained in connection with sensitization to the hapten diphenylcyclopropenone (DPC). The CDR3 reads CASDPSGRETQYF. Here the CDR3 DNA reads TGTGCCAGCGATCCTAGCGGACGGGAGACCCAGTACTTC.